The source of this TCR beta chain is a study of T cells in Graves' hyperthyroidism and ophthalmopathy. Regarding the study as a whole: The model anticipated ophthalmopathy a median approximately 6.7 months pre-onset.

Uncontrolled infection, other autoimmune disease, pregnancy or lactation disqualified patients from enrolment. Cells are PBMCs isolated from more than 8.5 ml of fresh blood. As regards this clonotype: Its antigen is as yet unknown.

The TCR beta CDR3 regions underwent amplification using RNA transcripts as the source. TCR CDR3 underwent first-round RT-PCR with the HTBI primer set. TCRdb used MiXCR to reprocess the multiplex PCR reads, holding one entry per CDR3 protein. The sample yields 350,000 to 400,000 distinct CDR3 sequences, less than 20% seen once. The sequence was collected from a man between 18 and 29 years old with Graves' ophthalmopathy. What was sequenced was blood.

CDR3 DNA sequence: TGTGCCAGCAGCGTCCGGGGGGCGCTGGATACGCAGTATTTT. Its protein product is CASSVRGALDTQYF. The chain employs TRBV9 and TRBJ2-3, with TRBD2 as a possible D gene (7 bases). Germline V gene data show CDR1 as SGDLS and CDR2 as YYNGEE. Trimming took 2 bases from V and 6 from J, leaving 13 bases between them. This CDR3 has 14 residues.